These 4 T cell receptor beta chains were sequenced from one sample in a study of blood T cell repertoires in COVID-19. Here immunoSEQ multiplex PCR was the method, and the copy in TCRdb shows in-frame clones only, minus some. The sample carries 300,000 to 400,000 clones, 85% to 90% recorded once. The specimen was peripheral blood. These receptors were collected from a woman aged 70-85 years with COVID-19, enrolled during active disease.

The rearrangement links TRBV27 to TRBJ1-2; no reliable D call. The germline CDR1 and CDR2 sequences are MNHEY and SMNVEV (reference sequence). V gave up 6 bases and J gave up 5 bases, with 16 bases separating them. CDR3 size: 14 residues. This chain's CDR3 is CASSPSRGGYGYTF. CDR3 sequence (DNA): TGTGCCAGCAGCCCCAGTAGAGGAGGATATGGCTACACCTTC.

This chain links TRBV5-6 with TRBJ1-2; 9 nucleotides agree with TRBD1. The germline V gene has CDR1 SGHDT and CDR2 YYEEEE. CDR3 size: 19 residues. The trim removed 4 bases at V and 0 bases at J, leaving 16 bases unmatched. CDR3 coding DNA: TGTGCCAGCAGCCCTTCGACCGGGACAGGGATTCATCCTAACTATGGCTACACCTTC. This sequence encodes CASSPSTGTGIHPNYGYTF.

V is TRBV29-1 and J is TRBJ1-2; 7 bases fit TRBD1. The V segment lost 7 bases and the J segment 5 bases; nucleotides outside the gene matches: 10. Germline V gene lookup returns CDR1 SQVTM and CDR2 ANQGSEA. The CDR3 covers 13 residues. The CDR3 region is CSAEGQGGYGYTF. DNA for the CDR3: TGCAGCGCCGAGGGGCAGGGGGGATATGGCTACACCTTC.

The chain joins TRBV5-1 to TRBJ2-3, with 12 bases fitting TRBD2. This CDR3 has 16 amino acids. After removal of 4 bases from V and 4 bases from J, the junction contained 7 bases not matched to a gene. CDR1 SGHRS and CDR2 YFSETQ come from the germline V gene. The CDR3 protein is CASSARLAGASDTQYF. CDR3 nucleotide sequence: TGCGCCAGCAGCGCCCGACTAGCGGGGGCGTCAGATACGCAGTATTTT.